This T cell receptor (beta chain) was sequenced for a study of shared clonotypes between healthy human individuals. Here immunoSEQ multiplex PCR was the method, and the copy in TCRdb shows in-frame clones only, minus some. The sample carries approximately 500,000 clones, 60% to 80% recorded once. This CDR3 contains 14 residues. With 4 bases clipped from V and 6 bases from J, the junction kept 5 bases outside the gene matches. Germline CDR1 and CDR2: LNHDA and SQIVND (reference sequence). The specimen sequenced was PBMCs. This receptor was identified in a woman between 40 and 50 years old in good health. Some clones in this sample may be carry-over from other donors' samples. This chain uses TRBV19 with TRBJ2-1, with 8 bases fitting TRBD2. CDR3 loop: CASSNWREVNEQFF. DNA of the CDR3: TGTGCCAGTAGTAACTGGCGGGAGGTCAATGAGCAGTTCTTC.